This entry lists 13 T cell receptor beta chains sequenced from one sample in a study of response to subunit inactivated influenza vaccine. One entry per CDR3 protein results from TCRdb running MiXCR on the RT-PCR reads. This table holds hundreds of thousands of distinct CDR3 sequences, approximately 17% found once. The sequencing here drew on PBMCs from blood, taken more than 4 days after vaccination. Source of these receptors: a man in his forties or fifties who received an inactivated influenza vaccine.

This clonotype was detected once. V and J are TRBV5-1 and TRBJ2-7; D gene unclear. The germline V gene has CDR1 SGHRS and CDR2 YFSETQ. The V gene lost 1 base and the J gene lost 5 bases, with 10 bases spanning the gap. There are 13 residues in the CDR3. The CDR3 DNA is TGCGCCAGCAGCTTGTCGGGTTCCCACGAGCAGTACTTC. Translated, it gives CASSLSGSHEQYF.

This clonotype has more than one count but fewer than ten. The chain carries TRBV20-1 and TRBJ2-3; D possibly uses TRBD1 or TRBD2 (5 bases each). V shed 6 bases and J shed 4 bases, with 14 bases lying between them. Germline V gene sequence: CDR1 DFQATT, CDR2 SNEGSKA (reference sequence). This CDR3 is built from 13 residues. CDR3 nucleotide sequence: TGCAGTGCCCCTGTCGGGACGGCAGATACGCAGTATTTT. Protein product: CSAPVGTADTQYF.

To note about this clonotype: It may be a read error: a sequence one base away is much more abundant. The chain recombines TRBV5-6 with TRBJ2-5; D might be TRBD1 (6 bases). CDR1 is SGHDT, CDR2 YYEEEE, per germline. The V and J ends lost 4 bases and 2 bases respectively, with 9 bases between them. This CDR3 comprises 13 residues. CDR3 amino acids: CASSRDTQETQYF. CDR3 coding DNA: TGTGCCAGCAGCCGGGACACACAAGAGACCCAGTACTTC.

This chain links TRBV4-3 with TRBJ2-2; 8 bases are a match to TRBD2. V shed 2 bases and J 3 bases; nucleotides not matched to a gene: 5. Germline V gene data show CDR1 as LGHNA and CDR2 as YSLEER. The CDR3 has 16 amino acids. The CDR3 sequence: CASSQTPAGDTGELFF. The CDR3 DNA reads as TGCGCCAGCAGCCAAACCCCAGCGGGAGACACCGGGGAGCTGTTTTTT.

This clonotype showed up just a few times. The chain is built from TRBV7-2 and TRBJ2-7; D unresolved. The CDR3 is made up of 14 amino acids. The ends were cut back, 5 bases at V and 6 bases at J, with 17 bases in the middle. Germline assignment: CDR1 SGHTA and CDR2 FQGNSA. The chain's CDR3 is CASSPSVRFGEQYF. The CDR3 DNA follows: TGTGCCAGCAGCCCTAGTGTGCGTTTCGGCGAGCAGTACTTC.

The rearrangement links TRBV4-2 to TRBJ2-7; D possibly corresponds to TRBD2 (5 bases). Germline V gene data show CDR1 as LGHNA and CDR2 as YNFKEQ. Trimming removed 5 bases at V and 3 bases at J, with 17 bases between. The CDR3 totals 15 residues. CDR3: CASSSGPGEGYEQYF. In DNA, the CDR3 is TGTGCCAGCAGCTCGGGCCCAGGAGAGGGCTACGAGCAGTACTTC.

This clonotype was observed a handful of times. In DNA, the CDR3 is TGCGCCAGCAGCTTCCTAGGAGGGGGACGGGACGAGCAGTACTTC. It encodes CASSFLGGGRDEQYF. V gene TRBV5-1 combines with J gene TRBJ2-7; either TRBD1 or TRBD2 may supply D (6 bases each). Deletions cut 2 bases from V and 5 bases from J, with 17 bases between. Germline loops: CDR1 SGHRS, CDR2 YFSETQ. This CDR3 has 15 amino acids.

The chain is built from TRBV9 and TRBJ2-7, with D maybe TRBD2 (5 bases). Germline lookup yields CDR1 SGDLS and CDR2 YYNGEE. This CDR3 region has 15 residues. Between the trimmed V and J ends, which lost 4 bases and 3 bases, there was a span of 17 bases. In DNA, the CDR3 is TGTGCCAGCAGCCCCACGGGGTCCTTCAGCTACGAGCAGTACTTC. This codes for CASSPTGSFSYEQYF.

Many counts were recorded for this clonotype. The chain has TRBV5-1 and TRBJ2-2, with D possibly TRBD1 on 7 matching bases. CDR1 is SGHRS, CDR2 YFSETQ, per germline. The germline V and J ends were trimmed by 0 bases and 2 bases, with 11 bases remaining between them. The CDR3 is made up of 16 amino acids. The CDR3 here is CASSLGGTDNTGELFF. Written as DNA, the CDR3 is TGCGCCAGCAGCTTGGGCGGGACAGATAACACCGGGGAGCTGTTTTTT.

The V and J genes are TRBV28 and TRBJ1-3; possibly TRBD1 for D (5 bases). Germline loops: CDR1 MDHEN, CDR2 SYDVKM. CDR3 length: 12 amino acids. V gave up 8 bases and J gave up 8 bases, with 13 bases separating them. The CDR3 region is CASQRGGDTIYF. The CDR3 region has the DNA TGTGCCAGCCAACGGGGGGGAGACACCATATATTTT. The full variable domain, rest sourced from reference TRBV28 and TRBJ1-3, is DVKVTQSSRYLVKRTGEKVFLECVQDMDHENMFWYRQDPGLGLRLIYFSYDVKMKEKGDIPEGYSVSREKKERFSLILESASTNQTSMYLCASQRGGDTIYFGEGSWLTVV.

At least ten counts were recorded for this clonotype. The chain couples TRBV20-1 to TRBJ1-1, with D unresolved. This CDR3 has 14 amino acids. Germline loops: CDR1 DFQATT, CDR2 SNEGSKA (reference sequence). V was clipped by 4 bases and J by 1 base, with 13 bases between them. The CDR3 coding sequence is TGCAGTGCTACCGAGGGAGGAGGGAACACTGAAGCTTTCTTT. It specifies CSATEGGGNTEAFF.

The V gene is TRBV7-9, the J gene TRBJ1-1; 7 bases agree with TRBD1. CDR3 length equals 14 residues. The junction had 3 bases not matched to a gene; V was cut back by 1 base and J by 4 bases. Germline V lookup: CDR1 SEHNR, CDR2 FQNEAQ (reference sequence). CDR3 in amino acids: CASSLETGFTEAFF. The CDR3 DNA reads TGTGCCAGCAGCTTAGAGACAGGGTTCACTGAAGCTTTCTTT.

This rearrangement joins TRBV7-2 to TRBJ1-2; a possible D gene is TRBD1 (5 bases). The CDR3 is 15 residues long. V lost 1 base and J 8 bases, leaving 17 bases between the germline ends. In germline, CDR1 is SGHTA, CDR2 FQGNSA. CDR3 in amino acids: CASSLDGQGVRGYTF. The CDR3 DNA sequence: TGTGCCAGCAGCTTAGACGGCCAGGGTGTGCGGGGCTACACCTTC.